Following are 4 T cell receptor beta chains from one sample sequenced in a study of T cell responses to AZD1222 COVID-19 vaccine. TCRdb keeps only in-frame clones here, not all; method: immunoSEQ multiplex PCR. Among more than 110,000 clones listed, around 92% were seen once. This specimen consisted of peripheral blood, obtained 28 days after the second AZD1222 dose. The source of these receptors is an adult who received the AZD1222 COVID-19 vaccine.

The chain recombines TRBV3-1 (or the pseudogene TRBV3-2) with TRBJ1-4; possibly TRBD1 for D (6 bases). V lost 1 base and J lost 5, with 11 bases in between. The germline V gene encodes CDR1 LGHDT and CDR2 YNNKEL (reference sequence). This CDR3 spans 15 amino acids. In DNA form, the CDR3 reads TGTGCCAGCAGCCAAGGGGGCCAGGGGAATGAAAAACTGTTTTTT. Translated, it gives CASSQGGQGNEKLFF.

The CDR3 DNA reads as TGTGCCAGCAGCACCGAAATAGCGGTCTCCTACGAGCAGTACTTC. Amino acid sequence: CASSTEIAVSYEQYF. This rearrangement joins TRBV7-2 to TRBJ2-7; TRBD2 is a possible D gene (6 bases). Germline assignment: CDR1 SGHTA and CDR2 FQGNSA. CDR3 length equals 15 residues. Trimming pared 5 bases from V and 0 bases from J, leaving 14 bases between.

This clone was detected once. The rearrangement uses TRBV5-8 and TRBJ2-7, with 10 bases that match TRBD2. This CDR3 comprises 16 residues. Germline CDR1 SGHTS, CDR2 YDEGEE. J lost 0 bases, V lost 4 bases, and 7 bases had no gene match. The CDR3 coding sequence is TGTGCCAGCAGCCCGCGGACTAGCGGAACCTCCTACGAGCAGTACTTC. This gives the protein CASSPRTSGTSYEQYF.

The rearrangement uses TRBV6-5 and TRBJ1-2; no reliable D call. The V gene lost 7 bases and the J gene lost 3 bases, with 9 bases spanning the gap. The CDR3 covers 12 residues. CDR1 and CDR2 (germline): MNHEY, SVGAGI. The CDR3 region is CASIDGDYGYTF. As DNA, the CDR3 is TGTGCCAGCATAGACGGCGACTATGGCTACACCTTC.